The sequence of this TCR beta chain was determined in a study of T cell changes during pregnancy in multiple sclerosis. CDR3 length: 14 amino acids. CDR1 is MNHEY, CDR2 SVGAGI, per germline. V was shortened by 2 bases and J by 4 bases, with 9 bases between the two germline ends. TCRdb's table, derived via immunoSEQ multiplex PCR, lists solely in-frame clones and lacks some. The table lists 50,000 to 70,000 clones, 91% of them singletons. This clonotype was obtained from a female donor in good health, enrolled as a control in a pregnancy study. The input for sequencing was peripheral blood, taken in the third trimester of pregnancy. The V and J genes are TRBV6-5 and TRBJ1-5; maybe TRBD1 (6 bases). CDR3 DNA: TGTGCCAGCAGTTACCGGGACAAGAATCAGCCCCAGCATTTT. Amino acids: CASSYRDKNQPQHF.